This record concerns one T cell receptor beta chain sequence. Its antigen is not known. This sample is drawn from a study of shared clonotypes between healthy human individuals. Data came from immunoSEQ multiplex PCR; TCRdb stores just in-frame clones and leaves some out. The table has roughly 520,000 clones, about 96% seen once. Germline-derived CDR1 and CDR2 are MNHEY and SMNVEV (reference sequence). The CDR3 is 14 residues long. The V and J ends lost 6 bases and 0 bases respectively, with 11 bases between them. Study conclusions and caveats: Only blood underwent sampling, and tissue repertoires likely differ. Naive subsets usually exceeded memory subsets in estimated richness.

Sequencing used naive CD4+ T cells sorted from blood. Subset specified: CD45RA+ positively selected. This clonotype was obtained from a woman aged 25 to 39 in good health. The rearrangement joins TRBV27 to TRBJ1-1; unclear D gene. The CDR3 DNA is TGTGCCAGCAGAAGCGACACATTGAACACTGAAGCTTTCTTT. Its protein product is CASRSDTLNTEAFF.